The 14 T cell receptor beta chains presented below share a single source sample, sequenced in a study of T-cell reconstitution after alpha-beta-depleted transplantation in children. Researchers prepared the TCRbeta library using unique molecular identifiers, the study reports. TCRdb reanalysed the PCR reads using MiXCR and keeps one entry per CDR3 protein. The table records under 300,000 distinct CDR3 sequences, 9.7% of them present only once. Sequencing was performed on PBMCs from the stem cell graft donor, taken from the stem cell graft. The receptors stem from a human donor who donated a stem cell graft to a child with SCID.

This clonotype was seen many times. The chain links TRBV2 to TRBJ2-1; TRBD1 matches 8 bases. J gave up 6 bases and V 6 bases, and 4 bases lay outside the gene matches. This CDR3 region has 13 residues. Germline V gene data show CDR1 as SNHLY and CDR2 as FYNNEI. The CDR3 DNA is TGTGCCAGCAGCCTAACAGGGGGCAATGAGCAGTTCTTC. This gives the protein CASSLTGGNEQFF.

The table lists this clonotype with a few counts. This rearrangement joins TRBV5-1 to TRBJ2-2, with 8 bases matching TRBD2. The germline V gene has CDR1 SGHRS and CDR2 YFSETQ. V was clipped by 1 base and J by 1 base; unmatched bases: 3. There are 16 residues in the CDR3. DNA of the CDR3: TGCGCCAGCAGCTTGTCGGCGGGGGGGAACACCGGGGAGCTGTTTTTT. Protein sequence: CASSLSAGGNTGELFF.

Ten or more counts support this clonotype. The chain has TRBV7-9 and TRBJ1-5; 8 nucleotides line up with TRBD1. After removal of 5 bases from V and 2 bases from J, the junction contained 5 bases not matched to a gene. Germline V gene data show CDR1 as SEHNR and CDR2 as FQNEAQ (reference sequence). This CDR3 is built from 15 residues. The CDR3 DNA sequence: TGTGCCAGCAGCCGGACAGGGACCGGCAATCAGCCCCAGCATTTT. Translation: CASSRTGTGNQPQHF. Using reference TRBV7-9 and TRBJ1-5 for the parts outside the CDR3, the full variable domain is DTGVSQNPRHKITKRGQNVTFRCDPISEHNRLYWYRQTLGQGPEFLTYFQNEAQLEKSRLLSDRFSAERPKGSFSTLEIQRTEQGDSAMYLCASSRTGTGNQPQHFGDGTRLSIL.

Ten or more counts support this clonotype. This sequence joins TRBV6-5 and TRBJ1-1; D possibly corresponds to TRBD1 (6 bases). Per germline, CDR1 MNHEY and CDR2 SVGAGI. V was cut by 2 bases and J by 1 base, with 8 bases left in between. The CDR3 loop spans 14 amino acids. In DNA form, the CDR3 reads TGTGCCAGCAGTTACGTAGGGGGGAACACTGAAGCTTTCTTT. Residues: CASSYVGGNTEAFF.

This clonotype was detected ten times or more. The chain is built from TRBV20-1 and TRBJ1-1, with a tentative D call TRBD1 (5 bases). V was clipped by 6 bases and J by 7 bases, with 9 bases between them. CDR1 and CDR2 (germline): DFQATT, SNEGSKA (reference sequence). This CDR3 has 10 residues. Here the CDR3 reads CSASRVEAFF. CDR3 nucleotides: TGCAGTGCCTCCAGGGTTGAAGCTTTCTTT.

This clonotype has ten or more counts. The J gene is TRBJ1-5, the V gene TRBV20-1; 8 bases match TRBD1. CDR1 is DFQATT, CDR2 SNEGSKA, per germline (reference sequence). The ends lost 3 bases at V and 6 bases at J; junction bases unmatched: 7. The CDR3 runs to 14 residues. For the CDR3, the DNA is TGCAGTGCTAGTTTGGCAGGGGGCTCTCAGCCCCAGCATTTT. This codes for CSASLAGGSQPQHF.

This clonotype was detected ten times or more. The V call is TRBV20-1, the J call TRBJ2-5; 9 bases line up with TRBD1. The CDR3 extends over 13 amino acids. Germline CDR1 reads DFQATT; CDR2 reads SNEGSKA (reference sequence). V was pared by 5 bases and J by 2 bases, with 3 bases of the junction left unmatched. CDR3 loop: CSAPDRGQETQYF. The CDR3 DNA follows: TGCAGTGCTCCGGACAGGGGACAAGAGACCCAGTACTTC.

This clonotype was picked up many times. The rearrangement joins TRBV19 to TRBJ1-2; TRBD1 matches at 9 bases. From germline, CDR1 is LNHDA and CDR2 SQIVND (reference sequence). Trimming at V came to 9 bases and at J to 4 bases, leaving 15 bases not matched to a gene. This CDR3 has 16 amino acids. The CDR3 DNA is TGTGCCAGCCAATCCCGGGGACAGGGATATTCCTATGGCTACACCTTC. Translating it yields CASQSRGQGYSYGYTF.

Ten or more counts support this clonotype. The V and J genes are TRBV6-5 and TRBJ1-1; D might be TRBD1 (6 bases). V was trimmed by 0 bases and J by 4 bases, leaving 9 bases between them. Looked up from germline, CDR1 is MNHEY and CDR2 is SVGAGI. The CDR3 loop spans 14 amino acids. The chain's CDR3 is CASSYSRDTTEAFF. Written as DNA, the CDR3 is TGTGCCAGCAGTTACTCGAGGGACACCACTGAAGCTTTCTTT.

V and J are TRBV19 and TRBJ1-1; D is possibly TRBD1 (5 bases). This CDR3 has 17 residues. V lost 5 bases to trimming and J lost 3 bases, with 22 bases between them. Germline CDR1 LNHDA, CDR2 SQIVND (reference sequence). CDR3 DNA: TGTGCCAGTAGTCCTCCGAACAGGAAGGGTTCGGACACTGAAGCTTTCTTT. This sequence encodes CASSPPNRKGSDTEAFF.

This clonotype was seen many times. The CDR3 nucleotides read TGTGCCAGCAGCGATCTGACGGGGACGGCTGGAAACACCATATATTTT. This encodes CASSDLTGTAGNTIYF. V usage is TRBV3-1 and J usage is TRBJ1-3; maybe TRBD1 (5 bases). The CDR3 extends over 16 amino acids. The V end was cut by 5 bases, the J end by 2 bases, with 16 bases between. Germline V gene lookup returns CDR1 LGHDT and CDR2 YNNKEL (reference sequence).

In this sample, this clonotype turned up many times. The chain has TRBV27 and TRBJ2-3; D gene unclear. The CDR3 is 13 residues long. V lost 8 bases, J lost 6 bases, and 15 bases lay in between. CDR1 MNHEY and CDR2 SMNVEV come from the germline V gene (reference sequence). The CDR3 loop reads CASQVGPRDTQYF. Written as DNA, the CDR3 is TGTGCCAGCCAGGTGGGCCCGCGGGATACGCAGTATTTT.

There are many counts of this clonotype. The CDR3 DNA sequence: TGCAGCGTTGAGCCAGGGGCATACACTGAAGCTTTCTTT. This sequence encodes CSVEPGAYTEAFF. This chain connects TRBV29-1 to TRBJ1-1, with D possibly TRBD1 on 6 matching bases. The V and J ends lost 3 bases and 3 bases respectively, with 11 bases between them. The CDR3 sequence is 13 residues long. CDR1 and CDR2 (germline): SQVTM, ANQGSEA.

In its sample, this clonotype was seen many times. The genes are TRBV12-5 and TRBJ2-7; a weak D match, TRBD1 (6 bases). V lost 5 bases and J lost 3, with 17 bases in between. The CDR3 loop spans 15 amino acids. Germline V gives CDR1 LGHNT, CDR2 FRNRAP. CDR3 nucleotides: TGTGCTAGTGGTCTCCAACCGGGACAATTCTACGAGCAGTACTTC. Translating gives CASGLQPGQFYEQYF.